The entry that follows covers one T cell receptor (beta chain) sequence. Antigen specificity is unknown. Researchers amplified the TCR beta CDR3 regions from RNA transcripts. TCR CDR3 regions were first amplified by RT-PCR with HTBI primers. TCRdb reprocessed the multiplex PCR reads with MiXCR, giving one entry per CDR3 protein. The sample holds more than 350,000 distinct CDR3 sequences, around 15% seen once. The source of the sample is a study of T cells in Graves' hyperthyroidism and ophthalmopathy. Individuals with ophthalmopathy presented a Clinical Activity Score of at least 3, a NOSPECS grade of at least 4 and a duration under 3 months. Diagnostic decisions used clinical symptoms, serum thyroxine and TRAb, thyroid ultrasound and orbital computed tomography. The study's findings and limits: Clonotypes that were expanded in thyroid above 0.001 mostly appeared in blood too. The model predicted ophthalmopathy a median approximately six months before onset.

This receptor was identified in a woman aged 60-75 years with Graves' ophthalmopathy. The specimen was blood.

The CDR3 loop reads CASSLTLAGAYNEQFF. The CDR3, as DNA: TGCGCCAGCAGCTTGACCCTAGCGGGAGCCTACAATGAGCAGTTCTTC. The V gene is TRBV5-1, the J gene TRBJ2-1, with TRBD2 matching 10 bases. With 1 base clipped from V and 2 bases from J, the junction kept 3 bases outside the gene matches. CDR1 SGHRS and CDR2 YFSETQ come from the germline V gene. The CDR3 has 16 amino acids.